The 27 T cell receptor beta chains below come from one sample, sequenced in a study of neurological immune-mediated disorders (dated by TCRdb to the late 2010s). Library creation used 5' RACE. The run used an Illumina HiSeq 2500. The raw public reads went through TCRdb reprocessing: fastp at Q25, MiXCR clone calling, in-frame beta chains kept. Every CDR3 protein is listed once, alongside the most common genes and DNA of its rows. The sample profile shows 55,000 to 65,000 distinct CDR3 sequences; 3.5% to 4.5% of them were found once. Of the sample, 2.2% is held by the ten largest clones. The specimen sequenced was PBMCs. All receptors derive from a woman aged 45-65 years with multiple sclerosis.

The V gene is TRBV11-3, the J gene TRBJ1-4; 7 nucleotides line up with TRBD1. Germline CDR1 and CDR2: SGHNT and YENEEA. V shed 4 bases and J 8 bases; nucleotides not matched to a gene: 13. The CDR3 sequence is 16 residues long. DNA for the CDR3: TGTGCCAGCAGCTCGCGGTTCAGGGGGTCGGAGGAAAAACTGTTTTTT. As protein: CASSSRFRGSEEKLFF.

Comments on this clonotype: Compared with germline, one end of the junction differs, possibly owing to a read error. CDR3 bases: TGTGCCAGCAGCTTAATTCCGGGGACTGAAGCATTCTTT. Its translation: CASSLIPGTEAFF. This chain joins TRBV7-2 and TRBJ1-1; D is perhaps TRBD1 (5 bases). This CDR3 has 13 residues. The germline CDR1 and CDR2 sequences are SGHTA and FQGNSA.

Turning to this clonotype: Just one base apart from a much larger clone, this may be a read error. The chain links TRBV4-3 to TRBJ2-1; either TRBD1 or TRBD2 may fit D (5 bases each). The ends were cut back, 0 bases at V and 2 bases at J, with 14 bases in the middle. Germline V gene lookup returns CDR1 LGHNA and CDR2 YSLEER. This CDR3 contains 17 residues. The CDR3 DNA reads TGCGCCAGCAGCCAAGAGGGGCCCGGGAACACCTACAATGAGCAGTTCTTC. Residues: CASSQEGPGNTYNEQFF.

There are many counts of this clonotype. V and J are TRBV20-1 and TRBJ1-1; 7 bases fit TRBD1. J was trimmed by 0 bases and V by 4 bases; bases with no gene match: 11. Germline V CDR1 and CDR2: DFQATT, SNEGSKA (reference sequence). CDR3 length equals 16 residues. DNA for the CDR3: TGCAGTGCTACTCCAGGGGGGGGCAGGTTGAACACTGAAGCTTTCTTT. It specifies CSATPGGGRLNTEAFF.

This clonotype appeared a few times. This sequence may be a read error, since a much larger clone differs from it by one base. The V call is TRBV15, the J call TRBJ1-1; D unresolved. Germline V gene sequence: CDR1 LNHNV, CDR2 YYDKDF (reference sequence). The CDR3 has 12 amino acids. Trimming stripped 2 bases from V and 3 bases from J, with 4 bases between. The CDR3 region has the DNA TGTGCCACCAGCAGAACTGACACTGAAGCTTTCTTT. Protein: CATSRTDTEAFF.

This clonotype occurred many times. The chain uses TRBV6-2 or TRBV6-3 and TRBJ1-2; unclear D gene. This CDR3 has 13 amino acids. Germline CDR1 MNHEY, CDR2 SVGEGT. V lost 2 bases and J lost 5, with 9 bases in between. The CDR3 coding sequence is TGTGCCAGCAGTTACCGGACTTCATATGGCTACACCTTC. Encoded protein: CASSYRTSYGYTF.

This clonotype was observed many times. The chain employs TRBV9 and TRBJ2-5; D ambiguous. V was trimmed by 2 bases and J by 0 bases, leaving 14 bases between them. The CDR3 runs 16 residues. Germline lookup yields CDR1 SGDLS and CDR2 YYNGEE. The CDR3 here is CASSVQPGRYQETQYF. CDR3 DNA: TGTGCCAGCAGCGTGCAGCCAGGACGGTACCAAGAGACCCAGTACTTC.

The genes are TRBV4-3 and TRBJ2-5, with D possibly TRBD1 on 6 matching bases. From germline, CDR1 is LGHNA and CDR2 YSLEER. V lost 0 bases, J lost 4 bases, and 12 bases lay in between. This CDR3 comprises 15 residues. The chain's CDR3 is CASSQDLGQRETQYF. The CDR3 DNA is TGCGCCAGCAGCCAAGATTTAGGACAGAGAGAGACCCAGTACTTC.

With respect to this clonotype: One end of the junction fails to match germline, which may point to a read error. This chain connects TRBV20-1 to TRBJ1-5; 8 nucleotides match TRBD1. The germline V gene has CDR1 DFQATT and CDR2 SNEGSKA (reference sequence). The CDR3 extends over 15 amino acids. The CDR3 reads CSAGLGQARGQPQNF. CDR3 DNA: TGCAGTGCTGGGCTGGGACAGGCAAGAGGTCAGCCCCAGAATTTT.

This chain joins TRBV20-1 and TRBJ2-5, with D tentatively TRBD1 (6 bases). CDR1 DFQATT and CDR2 SNEGSKA come from the germline V gene (reference sequence). This CDR3 spans 15 amino acids. The ends were cut back, 6 bases at V and 0 bases at J, with 17 bases in the middle. The CDR3 region is CSAVSGDTYQETQYF. In DNA, the CDR3 is TGCAGTGCCGTTTCCGGGGACACCTACCAAGAGACCCAGTACTTC.

This clonotype was counted ten times or more. V usage is TRBV20-1 and J usage is TRBJ2-3; no clear D. The length of the CDR3 is 15 residues. CDR1 is DFQATT, CDR2 SNEGSKA, per germline (reference sequence). Trimming shortened V by 3 bases and J by 0 bases, and 13 bases separated the two germline ends. The CDR3 DNA follows: TGCAGTGCTAGTCTCCCCTACACTAGCACAGATACGCAGTATTTT. Translated, it gives CSASLPYTSTDTQYF.

By share, this clonotype ranks as medium-sized. This chain links TRBV7-8 with TRBJ2-7, with D unclear. The CDR3 loop spans 15 amino acids. Germline assignment: CDR1 SGHVS and CDR2 FQNEAQ. The V end lost 2 bases, the J end lost 4 bases, and 15 bases lay between the germline ends. Here the CDR3 reads CASSLMEPRNYEQYF. CDR3 coding DNA: TGTGCCAGCAGCTTAATGGAACCGAGGAATTACGAGCAGTACTTC.

This clonotype was observed a handful of times. One junction end does not reproduce the germline sequence, and a read error may be involved. The chain has TRBV20-1 and TRBJ1-2, with a weak D call TRBD1 (5 bases). This CDR3 comprises 13 residues. In germline, CDR1 is DFQATT, CDR2 SNEGSKA (reference sequence). The CDR3 reads CSAAPQMGTFSIF. CDR3 sequence (DNA): TGCAGTGCTGCCCCCCAGATGGGGACCTTTTCTATTTTC.

The sample holds many counts of this clonotype. This chain joins TRBV7-2 and TRBJ2-7; the D gene could be TRBD1 or TRBD2 (6 bases each). The V and J ends lost 3 bases and 6 bases respectively, with 12 bases between them. Germline CDR1 and CDR2: SGHTA and FQGNSA. This CDR3 is 13 amino acids long. This CDR3 is CASSLEGGREQYF. The CDR3 region has the DNA TGTGCCAGCAGCTTGGAGGGGGGTCGCGAGCAGTACTTC.

This clonotype has a handful of counts. The V call is TRBV4-1, the J call TRBJ1-5, with TRBD1 identical over 9 bases. Trimming cost V 1 base and J 6 bases; bases outside gene matches: 4. In germline, CDR1 is MGHRA, CDR2 YSYEKL. The length of the CDR3 is 15 residues. The CDR3, as DNA: TGCGCCAGCAGCCAAGGCGGGACAGGGATTCAGCCCCAGCATTTT. Amino acid sequence: CASSQGGTGIQPQHF.

By sample fraction, this clonotype is medium-sized. The chain uses TRBV4-2 and TRBJ1-4; TRBD1 matches at 11 bases. Germline CDR1 LGHNA, CDR2 YNFKEQ. This CDR3 is built from 14 residues. Trimming cost V 4 bases and J 8 bases; bases outside gene matches: 3. CDR3 nucleotide sequence: TGTGCCAGCAGCCGGACAGGGGGCGAAGAAAAACTGTTTTTT. Translating it yields CASSRTGGEEKLFF.

This clonotype ranks as medium-sized (0.01 to 0.1%). CDR3 protein: CATSDLLGQGMNEQFF. As DNA, the CDR3 is TGTGCCACCAGTGACTTGTTAGGACAGGGTATGAATGAGCAGTTCTTC. This chain links TRBV24-1 with TRBJ2-1, with 8 bases matching TRBD1. The V gene's germline CDR1 is KGHDR and CDR2 SFDVKD. The junction had 11 bases not matched to a gene; V was cut back by 4 bases and J by 7 bases. The CDR3 extends over 16 amino acids.

In its sample, this clonotype was seen many times. One end of the junction is discordant with germline, which a read error may explain. The rearrangement links TRBV7-7 to TRBJ1-4; TRBD1 agrees at 9 bases. The V gene's germline CDR1 is SSHAT and CDR2 FNYEAQ (reference sequence). CDR3 length: 15 residues. In DNA form, the CDR3 reads TGTGCTAGCAGCTCAGGCGGGACAGGGAATGAAAAACTGTTTTTT. Amino acid sequence: CASSSGGTGNEKLFF.

This clonotype was seen ten or more times. V usage is TRBV6-4 and J usage is TRBJ1-2, with a weak D call TRBD1 (6 bases). This CDR3 has 14 residues. The V and J ends lost 6 bases and 1 base respectively, with 12 bases between them. Germline V gene sequence: CDR1 MRHNA, CDR2 SNTAGT. CDR3 nucleotide sequence: TGTGCCAGCAGCCAGACAGGAAGTAACTATGGCTACACCTTC. Translation gives CASSQTGSNYGYTF.

This clonotype has ten or more counts. This rearrangement joins TRBV20-1 to TRBJ2-7, with 10 bases identical to TRBD1. Germline lookup yields CDR1 DFQATT and CDR2 SNEGSKA (reference sequence). The CDR3 has 14 amino acids. V shed 3 bases and J 4 bases; nucleotides not matched to a gene: 6. The CDR3 DNA is TGCAGTGCTAGTGGTGGGACAGGGGCATACGAGCAGTACTTC. Translated: CSASGGTGAYEQYF.

This clonotype has ten or more counts. The chain has TRBV27 and TRBJ1-2, with D hard to call. This CDR3 region has 15 residues. V shed 2 bases and J shed 4 bases, with 14 bases lying between them. Germline CDR1 MNHEY, CDR2 SMNVEV (reference sequence). The CDR3 DNA follows: TGTGCCAGCAGTTTAAGCGCAGGCCCCCTCTATGGCTACACCTTC. Its protein is CASSLSAGPLYGYTF.

This clonotype showed up many times. The rearrangement uses TRBV20-1 and TRBJ1-5; weak D call: TRBD1 (5 bases). Trimming removed 6 bases at V and 5 bases at J, with 11 bases between. The CDR3 has 12 amino acids. CDR1 and CDR2 from the germline V gene are DFQATT and SNEGSKA (reference sequence). CDR3 in DNA: TGCAGTGCCAGGAGGGACCATCAGCCCCAGCATTTT. Its translation: CSARRDHQPQHF.

This clonotype has at least ten counts. This chain joins TRBV6-6 and TRBJ2-7, with D perhaps matching TRBD2 (5 bases). Germline V gene sequence: CDR1 MNHNY, CDR2 SVGAGI (reference sequence). The CDR3 loop spans 14 amino acids. Between the trimmed V and J ends, which lost 0 bases and 2 bases, there was a span of 8 bases. As DNA, the CDR3 is TGTGCCAGCAGTTACTCAAGCGGTACCTACGAGCAGTACTTC. Its protein is CASSYSSGTYEQYF.

This clonotype was observed at least ten times. The rearrangement joins TRBV7-8 to TRBJ2-5; D unclear. V was pared by 4 bases and J by 5 bases, with 8 bases between. This CDR3 has 12 amino acids. Germline assignment: CDR1 SGHVS and CDR2 FQNEAQ. In DNA form, the CDR3 reads TGTGCCAGCAGCTCGGGTGAGGAGACCCAGTACTTC. Amino acid sequence: CASSSGEETQYF.

This clonotype was recorded at least ten times. J is TRBJ2-2 and V is TRBV12-3 or TRBV12-4; D may be TRBD1 (5 bases). The CDR3 has 18 residues. V gave up 5 bases and J gave up 1 base, with 20 bases separating them. In DNA, the CDR3 is TGTGCCAGCAGTCTCCAGGGTGGGAACAGGTGGAACACCGGGGAGCTGTTTTTT. As protein: CASSLQGGNRWNTGELFF.

In this sample, this clonotype turned up many times. The chain employs TRBV7-9 and TRBJ2-1; 11 bases are a match to TRBD2. In germline, CDR1 is SEHNR, CDR2 FQNEAQ (reference sequence). The CDR3 totals 15 residues. With V trimmed by 1 base and J by 9 bases, 5 bases remained unmatched. The CDR3, as DNA: TGTGCCAGCAGCTTAGATGGGACTAGCGGCCTTGAGCAGTTCTTC. This sequence encodes CASSLDGTSGLEQFF.

By proportion, this clonotype is medium-sized. The chain joins TRBV7-2 to TRBJ2-3; TRBD2 matches at 12 bases. Germline-derived CDR1 and CDR2 are SGHTA and FQGNSA. The CDR3 loop spans 15 amino acids. V dropped 4 bases and J dropped 4; count of bases not matched to a gene: 3. The CDR3 nucleotides read TGTGCCAGCAGCTCACTAGCGGGAGGACCAGATACGCAGTATTTT. The encoded protein is CASSSLAGGPDTQYF.